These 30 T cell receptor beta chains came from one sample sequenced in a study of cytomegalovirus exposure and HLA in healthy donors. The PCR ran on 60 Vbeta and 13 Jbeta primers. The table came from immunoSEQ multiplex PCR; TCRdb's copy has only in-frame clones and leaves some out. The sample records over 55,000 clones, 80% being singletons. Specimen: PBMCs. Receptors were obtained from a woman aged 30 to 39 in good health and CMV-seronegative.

Written as DNA, the CDR3 is TGTGCCTGCCCTCTGGGGACAGGGAGGGATTCACCCCTCCACTTT. This encodes CACPLGTGRDSPLHF. The chain has TRBV30 and TRBJ1-6, with TRBD1 identical over 9 bases. The CDR3 runs 15 residues. V was clipped by 6 bases and J by 8 bases; unmatched bases: 11. Per the germline V gene, CDR1 is GTSNPN and CDR2 is SVGIG (reference sequence).

The CDR3 loop is CASSLYMNTEAFF. For the CDR3, the DNA is TGCGCCAGCAGCTTGTACATGAACACTGAAGCTTTCTTT. The genes are TRBV5-1 and TRBJ1-1; D is unclear. The CDR3 consists of 13 residues. V was shortened by 1 base and J by 0 bases, with 4 bases between the two germline ends. From germline, CDR1 is SGHRS and CDR2 YFSETQ.

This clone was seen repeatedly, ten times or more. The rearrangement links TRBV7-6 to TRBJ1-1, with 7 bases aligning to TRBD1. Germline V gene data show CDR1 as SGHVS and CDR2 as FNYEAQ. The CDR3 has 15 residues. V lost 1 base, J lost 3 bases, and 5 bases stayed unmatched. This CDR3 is CASSLGAGGYTEAFF. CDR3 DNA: TGTGCCAGCAGCTTAGGGGCAGGGGGTTACACTGAAGCTTTCTTT.

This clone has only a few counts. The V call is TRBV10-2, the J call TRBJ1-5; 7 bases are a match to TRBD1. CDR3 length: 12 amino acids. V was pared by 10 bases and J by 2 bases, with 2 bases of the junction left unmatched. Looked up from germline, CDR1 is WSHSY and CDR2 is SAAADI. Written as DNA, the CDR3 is TGCGCCACAGGGACAGGCAATCAGCCCCAGCATTTT. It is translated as CATGTGNQPQHF.

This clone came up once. CDR3 loop: CASSEEDGWTDTQYF. CDR3 sequence (DNA): TGTGCCAGCAGTGAGGAGGATGGTTGGACAGATACGCAGTATTTT. The V call is TRBV6-4, the J call TRBJ2-3, with D tentatively TRBD2 (5 bases). The CDR3 totals 15 residues. Trimming pared 3 bases from V and 3 bases from J, leaving 13 bases between. The germline V gene encodes CDR1 MRHNA and CDR2 SNTAGT.

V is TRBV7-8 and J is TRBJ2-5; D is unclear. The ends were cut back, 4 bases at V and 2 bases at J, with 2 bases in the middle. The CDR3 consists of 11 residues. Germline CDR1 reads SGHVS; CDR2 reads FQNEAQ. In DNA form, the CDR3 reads TGTGCCAGCAGCTCGCAAGAGACCCAGTACTTC. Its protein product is CASSSQETQYF.

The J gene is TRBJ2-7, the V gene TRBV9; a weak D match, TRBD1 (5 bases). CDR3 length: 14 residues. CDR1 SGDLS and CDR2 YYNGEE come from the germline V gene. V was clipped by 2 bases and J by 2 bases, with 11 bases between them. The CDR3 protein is CASSVGATPYEQYF. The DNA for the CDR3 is TGTGCCAGCAGCGTTGGGGCCACTCCCTACGAGCAGTACTTC.

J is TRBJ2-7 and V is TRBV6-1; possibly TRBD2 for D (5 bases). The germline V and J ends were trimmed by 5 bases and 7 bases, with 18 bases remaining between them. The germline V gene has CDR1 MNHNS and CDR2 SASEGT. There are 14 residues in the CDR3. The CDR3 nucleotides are TGTGCCAGCAGTATAACCGGGGTCCCTAATGAGCAGTACTTC. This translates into CASSITGVPNEQYF.

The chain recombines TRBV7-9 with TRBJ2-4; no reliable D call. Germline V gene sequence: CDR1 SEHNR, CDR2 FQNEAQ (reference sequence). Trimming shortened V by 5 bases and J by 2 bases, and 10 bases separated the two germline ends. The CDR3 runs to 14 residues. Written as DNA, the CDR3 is TGTGCCAGCAGCCAACTCCTGACCAAAAACATTCAGTACTTC. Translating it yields CASSQLLTKNIQYF.

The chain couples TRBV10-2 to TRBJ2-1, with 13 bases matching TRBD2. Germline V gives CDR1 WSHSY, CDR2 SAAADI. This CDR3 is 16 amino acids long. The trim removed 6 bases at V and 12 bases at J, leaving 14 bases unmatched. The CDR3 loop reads CASSTDGLAGVVAQFF. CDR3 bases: TGCGCCAGCAGCACCGATGGACTAGCGGGAGTCGTCGCGCAGTTCTTC.

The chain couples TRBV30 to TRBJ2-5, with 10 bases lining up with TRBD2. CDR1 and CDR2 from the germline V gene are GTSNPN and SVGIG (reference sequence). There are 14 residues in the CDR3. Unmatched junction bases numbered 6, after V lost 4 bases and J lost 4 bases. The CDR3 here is CAWTSGGAGETQYF. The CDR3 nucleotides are TGTGCCTGGACGAGCGGGGGGGCGGGAGAGACCCAGTACTTC.

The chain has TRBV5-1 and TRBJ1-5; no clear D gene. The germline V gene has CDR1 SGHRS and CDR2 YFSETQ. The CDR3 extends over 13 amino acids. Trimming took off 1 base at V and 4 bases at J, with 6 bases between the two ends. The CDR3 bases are TGCGCCAGCAGCTTGTCGGGGAATCAGCCCCAGCATTTT. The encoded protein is CASSLSGNQPQHF.

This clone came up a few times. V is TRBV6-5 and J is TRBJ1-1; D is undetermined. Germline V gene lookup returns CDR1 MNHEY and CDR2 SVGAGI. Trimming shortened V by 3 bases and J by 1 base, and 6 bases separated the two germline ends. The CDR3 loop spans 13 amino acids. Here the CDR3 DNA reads TGTGCCAGCAGTTATGAGGGGAACACTGAAGCTTTCTTT. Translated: CASSYEGNTEAFF.

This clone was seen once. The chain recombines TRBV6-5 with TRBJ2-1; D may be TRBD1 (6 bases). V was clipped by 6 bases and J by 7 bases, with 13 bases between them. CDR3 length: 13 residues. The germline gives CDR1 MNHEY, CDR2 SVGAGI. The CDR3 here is CASSRDIRNEQFF. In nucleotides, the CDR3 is TGTGCCAGCAGCCGGGACATCAGGAATGAGCAGTTCTTC.

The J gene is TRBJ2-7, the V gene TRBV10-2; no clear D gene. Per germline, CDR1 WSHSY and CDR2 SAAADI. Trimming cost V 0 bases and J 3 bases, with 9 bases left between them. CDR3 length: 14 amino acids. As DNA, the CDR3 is TGCGCCAGCAGTGAGTCGACGGCAGGCTACGAGCAGTACTTC. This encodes CASSESTAGYEQYF.

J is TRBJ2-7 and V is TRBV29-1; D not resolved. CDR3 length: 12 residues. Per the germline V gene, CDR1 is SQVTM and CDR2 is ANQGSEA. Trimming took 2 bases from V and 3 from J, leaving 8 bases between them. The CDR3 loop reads CSVETEFYEQYF. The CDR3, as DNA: TGCAGCGTTGAAACGGAGTTCTACGAGCAGTACTTC.

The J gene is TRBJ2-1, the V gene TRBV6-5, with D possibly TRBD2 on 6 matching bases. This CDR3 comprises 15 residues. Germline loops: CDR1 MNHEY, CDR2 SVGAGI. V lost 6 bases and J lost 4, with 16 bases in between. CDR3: CASRFSSDQYNEQFF. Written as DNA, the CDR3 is TGTGCCAGCAGGTTTTCTAGCGACCAGTACAATGAGCAGTTCTTC.

CDR3 nucleotides: TGCAGCGTTGAAGGGCGGGCTTACCAAGAGACCCAGTACTTC. This codes for CSVEGRAYQETQYF. This chain uses TRBV29-1 with TRBJ2-5; possibly TRBD2 for D (5 bases). V was cut by 1 base and J by 0 bases, with 9 bases left in between. This CDR3 has 14 residues. From germline, CDR1 is SQVTM and CDR2 ANQGSEA.

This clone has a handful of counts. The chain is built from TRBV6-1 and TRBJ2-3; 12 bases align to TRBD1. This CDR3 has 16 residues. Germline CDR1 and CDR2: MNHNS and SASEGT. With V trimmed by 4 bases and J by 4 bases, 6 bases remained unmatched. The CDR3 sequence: CASSGRGQGASDTQYF. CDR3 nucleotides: TGTGCCAGCAGTGGACGGGGACAGGGGGCATCAGATACGCAGTATTTT.

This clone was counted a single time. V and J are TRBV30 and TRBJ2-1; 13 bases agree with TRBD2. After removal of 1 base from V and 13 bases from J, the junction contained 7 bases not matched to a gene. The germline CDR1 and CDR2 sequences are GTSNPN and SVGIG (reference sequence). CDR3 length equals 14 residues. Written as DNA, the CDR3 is TGTGCCTGGAGTGATTTACTAGCGGGGGGGTACCAGTTCTTC. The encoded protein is CAWSDLLAGGYQFF.

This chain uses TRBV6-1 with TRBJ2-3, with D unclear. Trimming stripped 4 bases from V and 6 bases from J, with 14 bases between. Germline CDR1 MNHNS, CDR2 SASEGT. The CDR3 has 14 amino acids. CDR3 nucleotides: TGTGCCAGCAGTGGTGAGTCGTTACGTGATACGCAGTATTTT. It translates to CASSGESLRDTQYF.

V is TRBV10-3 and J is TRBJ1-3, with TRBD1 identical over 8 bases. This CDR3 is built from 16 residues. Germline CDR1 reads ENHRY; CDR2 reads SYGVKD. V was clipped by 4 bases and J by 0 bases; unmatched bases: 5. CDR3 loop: CAISGGQAYSGNTIYF. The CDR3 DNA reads TGTGCCATCAGTGGGGGACAGGCCTACTCTGGAAACACCATATATTTT.

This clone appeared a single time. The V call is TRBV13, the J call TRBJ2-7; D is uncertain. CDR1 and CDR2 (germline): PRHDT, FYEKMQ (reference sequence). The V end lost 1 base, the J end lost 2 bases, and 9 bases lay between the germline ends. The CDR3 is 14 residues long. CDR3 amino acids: CASSLDENPYEQYF. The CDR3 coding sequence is TGTGCCAGCAGCTTAGATGAGAACCCCTACGAGCAGTACTTC.

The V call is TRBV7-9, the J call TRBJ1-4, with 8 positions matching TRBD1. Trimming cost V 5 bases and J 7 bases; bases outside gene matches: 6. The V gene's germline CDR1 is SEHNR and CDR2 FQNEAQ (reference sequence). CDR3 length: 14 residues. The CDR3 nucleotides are TGTGCCAGCAGCGTCGGACAGGGCGGTGAAAAACTGTTTTTT. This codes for CASSVGQGGEKLFF.

CDR3 region: CASRPRTGGRPQHF. CDR3 in DNA: TGTGCCAGCCGACCTCGGACAGGGGGCAGGCCCCAGCATTTT. The J gene is TRBJ1-5, the V gene TRBV6-5; 11 nucleotides align to TRBD1. The CDR3 is made up of 14 amino acids. Germline CDR1 is MNHEY and CDR2 is SVGAGI. J lost 9 bases, V lost 8 bases, and 9 bases had no gene match.

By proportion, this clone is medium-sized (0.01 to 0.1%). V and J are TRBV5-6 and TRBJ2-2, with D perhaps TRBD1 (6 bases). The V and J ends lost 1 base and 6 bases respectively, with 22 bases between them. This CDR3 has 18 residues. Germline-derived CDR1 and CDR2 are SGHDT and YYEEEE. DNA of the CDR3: TGTGCCAGCAGCTTGAGACACCGGGACACCGAAGGTCCCGGGGAGCTGTTTTTT. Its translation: CASSLRHRDTEGPGELFF. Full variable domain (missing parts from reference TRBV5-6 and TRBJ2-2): DAGVTQSPTHLIKTRGQQVTLRCSPKSGHDTVSWYQQALGQGPQFIFQYYEEEERQRGNFPDRFSGHQFPNYSSELNVNALLLGDSALYLCASSLRHRDTEGPGELFFGEGSRLTVL.

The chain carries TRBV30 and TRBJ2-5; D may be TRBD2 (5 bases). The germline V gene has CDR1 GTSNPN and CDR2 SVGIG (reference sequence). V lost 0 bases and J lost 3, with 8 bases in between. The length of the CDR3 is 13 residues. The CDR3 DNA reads TGTGCCTGGAGTGTAGGAGGCAAAGAGACCCAGTACTTC. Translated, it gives CAWSVGGKETQYF.

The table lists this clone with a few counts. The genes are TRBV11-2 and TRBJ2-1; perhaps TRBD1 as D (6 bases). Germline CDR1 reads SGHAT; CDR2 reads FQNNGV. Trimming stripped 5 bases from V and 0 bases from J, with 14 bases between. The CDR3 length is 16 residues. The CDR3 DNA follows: TGTGCCAGCAGCGCCACGACAGGTAGCTCCTACAATGAGCAGTTCTTC. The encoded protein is CASSATTGSSYNEQFF.

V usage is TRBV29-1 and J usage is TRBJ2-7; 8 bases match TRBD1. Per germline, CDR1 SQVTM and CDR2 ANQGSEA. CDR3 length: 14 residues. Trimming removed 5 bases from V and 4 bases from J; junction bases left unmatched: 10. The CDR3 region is CSVLSPQGAYEQYF. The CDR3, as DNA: TGCAGCGTTCTCTCCCCGCAGGGGGCTTACGAGCAGTACTTC.

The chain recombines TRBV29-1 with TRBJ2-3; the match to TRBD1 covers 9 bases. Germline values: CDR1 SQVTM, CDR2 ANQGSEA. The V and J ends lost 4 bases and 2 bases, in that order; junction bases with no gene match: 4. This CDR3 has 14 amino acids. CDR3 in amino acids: CSVARDRVTDTQYF. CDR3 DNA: TGCAGCGTTGCGAGGGACAGGGTCACAGATACGCAGTATTTT.